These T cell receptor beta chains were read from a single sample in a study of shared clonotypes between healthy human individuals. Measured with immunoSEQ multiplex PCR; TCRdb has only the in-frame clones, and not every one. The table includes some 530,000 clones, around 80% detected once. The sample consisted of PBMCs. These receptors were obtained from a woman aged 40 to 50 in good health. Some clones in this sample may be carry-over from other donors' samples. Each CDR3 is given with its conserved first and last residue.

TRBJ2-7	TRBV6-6	CASSYPGQVNEQYF
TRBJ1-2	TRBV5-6	CASSLEGGGYGYTF
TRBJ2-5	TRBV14	CASSSGTDRAQYF
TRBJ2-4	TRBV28	CASSMRQGPHIQYF
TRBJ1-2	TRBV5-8	CASSPGTATNYGYTF
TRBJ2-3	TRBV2	CASSESRVQVTQYF
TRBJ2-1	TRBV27	CASSLSRAVYNEQFF
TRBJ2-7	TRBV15	CATSSPGLADYEQYF
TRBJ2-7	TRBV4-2	CASSSGTRAYEQYF
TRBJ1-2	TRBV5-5	CASSLVGNGYTF
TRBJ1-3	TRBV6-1	CASSEGRVLAGNTIYF
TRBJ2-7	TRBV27	CASSFSGGIGYEQYF
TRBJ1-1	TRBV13	CASSFFPPEGRRNEAFF
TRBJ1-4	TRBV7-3	CASSQHSNRGRYIATNEKLFF
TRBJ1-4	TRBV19	CASTPPGGAIGEKLFF
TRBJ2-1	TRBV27	CASTTKGRSYNEQFF
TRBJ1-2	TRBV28	CASVRDRSNYGYTF
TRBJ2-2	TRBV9	CASSVQAGAGELFF
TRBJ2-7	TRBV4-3	CASSQEGGSYEQYF
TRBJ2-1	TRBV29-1	CSVLLGRKYNEQFF
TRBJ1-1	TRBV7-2	CASSGMGGTEAFF
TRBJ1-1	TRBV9	CASSVGSRLNTEAFF
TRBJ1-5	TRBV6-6	CASSSGQGLGNQPQHF
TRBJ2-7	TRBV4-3	CASRPLPGVYEQYF
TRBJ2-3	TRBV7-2	CASSLVRLAISTDTQYF
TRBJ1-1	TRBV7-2	CASSLDGGGTEAFF
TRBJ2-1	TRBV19	CASRRKAGGQYNEQFF
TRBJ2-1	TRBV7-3	CASSSGLAGGTYNEQFF
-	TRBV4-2	CASSQDGWGLADSYEQYF
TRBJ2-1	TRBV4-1	CASSQLAGVYNEQFF
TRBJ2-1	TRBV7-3	CASSATSGTSSYNEQFF
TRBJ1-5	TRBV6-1	CASSDPPDSQPQHF
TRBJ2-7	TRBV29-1	CSAEGREISEQYF
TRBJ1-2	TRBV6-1	CASSDSWDSYGYTF
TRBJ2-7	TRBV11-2	CASASPAGFYEQYF
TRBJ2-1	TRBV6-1	CASSEIASGSSYNEQFF
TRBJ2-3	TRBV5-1	CASSTGSTDTQYF
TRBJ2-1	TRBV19	CASTAGLRGNEQFF
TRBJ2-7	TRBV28	CASSLVPLSGAYEQYF
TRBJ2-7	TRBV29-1	CSVEKSSSGRANEQYF
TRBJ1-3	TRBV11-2	CASSSRTPSGNTIYF
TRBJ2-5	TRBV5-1	CASSLYAGTAQETQYF
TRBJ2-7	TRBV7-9	CASSPRTGAYEQYF
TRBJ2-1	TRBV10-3	CAAAGLAGEGNEQFF
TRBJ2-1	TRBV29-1	CSATGYNEQFF
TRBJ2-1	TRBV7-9	CASSLAQAGHNEQFF
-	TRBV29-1	CSVVGQGSSYEQYF
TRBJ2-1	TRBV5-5	CASSLDPRGFNEQFF
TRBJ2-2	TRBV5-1	CASSLTPQVFGELFF
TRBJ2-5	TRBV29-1	CSVLKGTQETQYF
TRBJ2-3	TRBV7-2	CASSLSRSTDTQYF
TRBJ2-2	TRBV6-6	CASKSGTDTGELFF
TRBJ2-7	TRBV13	CASSWGGRSSYEQYF
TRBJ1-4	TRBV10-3	CAIRDPYNEKLFF
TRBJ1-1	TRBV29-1	CSVVTGAPTEAFF